These T cell receptor beta chains were read from a single sample in a study of neoadjuvant anti-PD-1 for oral cavity cancer. Profiling relied on immunoSEQ multiplex PCR, and the TCRdb table lists in-frame clones only, not all of them. The sample has 9,500 to 15,000 clones, 71% seen once. Specimen: PBMCs, collected after nivolumab (anti-PD-1) treatment. The receptors come from a person between 35 and 79 years old with oral cavity squamous cell carcinoma. The CDR3 runs from the conserved cysteine through the conserved F or W. The D gene is left open where the match is weak. Not every row has a clone size; where given, it reads once, few, many or a size class.

clone size: -; J gene: TRBJ2-5; D gene: TRBD2; V gene: TRBV4-2; CDR3 protein: CASSQLTTGTSGGLRVTQYF; CDR3 DNA: TGTGCCAGCAGCCAACTGACCACCGGGACTAGCGGGGGGTTGAGGGTGACCCAGTACTTC
clone size: -; J gene: TRBJ2-1; D gene: TRBD2; V gene: TRBV19; CDR3 protein: CASRTSGSYNEQFF; CDR3 DNA: TGTGCCTCCCGGACTAGCGGGAGCTACAATGAGCAGTTCTTC
clone size: -; J gene: TRBJ1-4; D gene: -; V gene: TRBV29-1; CDR3 protein: CSVAKGRGNEKLFF; CDR3 DNA: TGCAGCGTCGCTAAGGGGAGGGGGAATGAAAAACTGTTTTTT
clone size: once; J gene: TRBJ2-3; D gene: TRBD1; V gene: TRBV11-3; CDR3 protein: CASSTRQGPTDTQYF; CDR3 DNA: TGTGCCAGCAGCACCCGACAGGGGCCCACAGATACGCAGTATTTT
clone size: -; J gene: TRBJ2-7; D gene: -; V gene: TRBV4-1; CDR3 protein: CASSLTESYEQYF; CDR3 DNA: TGCGCCAGCAGCCTGACAGAGTCCTACGAGCAGTACTTC
clone size: -; J gene: TRBJ2-1; D gene: -; V gene: TRBV27; CDR3 protein: CASSLTQGGRKFF; CDR3 DNA: TGTGCCAGCAGTTTAACACAGGGTGGAAGGAAGTTCTTC
clone size: few; J gene: TRBJ1-1; D gene: -; V gene: TRBV1; CDR3 protein: CTSSHHPRRVNTEAFF; CDR3 DNA: TGCACCAGCAGCCATCACCCCCGCAGGGTGAACACTGAAGCTTTCTTT
clone size: -; J gene: TRBJ2-2; D gene: -; V gene: TRBV4-2; CDR3 protein: CASSQEGTGPGELFF; CDR3 DNA: TGTGCCAGCAGCCAAGAAGGGACGGGGCCCGGGGAGCTGTTTTTT
clone size: -; J gene: TRBJ1-2; D gene: TRBD1; V gene: TRBV6-5; CDR3 protein: CASRKTGGYGYTF; CDR3 DNA: TGTGCCAGCAGAAAGACAGGGGGCTATGGCTACACCTTC
clone size: -; J gene: TRBJ1-4; D gene: -; V gene: TRBV4-1; CDR3 protein: CASSRQDSSSNEKLFF; CDR3 DNA: TGCGCCAGCAGCCGCCAAGACAGCTCTTCAAATGAAAAACTGTTTTTT
clone size: -; J gene: TRBJ2-7; D gene: TRBD1; V gene: TRBV5-1; CDR3 protein: CASSFRQGAYEQYF; CDR3 DNA: TGCGCCAGCAGCTTTCGACAGGGGGCGTATGAGCAGTACTTC
clone size: -; J gene: TRBJ1-1; D gene: -; V gene: TRBV7-3; CDR3 protein: CASSLKRNTEAFF; CDR3 DNA: TGTGCCAGCAGCTTAAAAAGAAACACTGAAGCTTTCTTT
clone size: few; J gene: TRBJ2-5; D gene: TRBD2; V gene: TRBV5-4; CDR3 protein: CASSSGLAGTSYQETQYF; CDR3 DNA: TGTGCCAGCAGCTCGGGACTAGCGGGGACATCATACCAAGAGACCCAGTACTTC
clone size: few; J gene: TRBJ1-1; D gene: -; V gene: TRBV28; CDR3 protein: CASSLPRKAFF; CDR3 DNA: TGTGCCAGCAGTTTACCCAGGAAAGCTTTCTTT
clone size: few; J gene: TRBJ1-2; D gene: -; V gene: TRBV2; CDR3 protein: CASSVSGSGGYTF; CDR3 DNA: TGTGCCAGCAGTGTGTCGGGATCGGGTGGCTACACCTTC
clone size: -; J gene: TRBJ1-1; D gene: -; V gene: TRBV7-2; CDR3 protein: CASSPGRNSEAFF; CDR3 DNA: TGTGCCAGCAGCCCCGGACGGAATAGTGAAGCTTTCTTT
clone size: -; J gene: TRBJ1-3; D gene: -; V gene: TRBV6-5; CDR3 protein: CASSYENTIYF; CDR3 DNA: TGTGCCAGCAGTTACGAAAACACCATATATTTT
clone size: -; J gene: TRBJ1-1; D gene: -; V gene: TRBV30; CDR3 protein: CACPRTGNTEAFF; CDR3 DNA: TGTGCCTGTCCCCGGACGGGGAACACTGAAGCTTTCTTT
clone size: -; J gene: TRBJ1-5; D gene: -; V gene: TRBV27; CDR3 protein: CASSLSSSGGRQPQHF; CDR3 DNA: TGTGCCAGCAGTTTATCCTCGAGTGGAGGACGTCAGCCCCAGCATTTT
clone size: -; J gene: TRBJ2-3; D gene: -; V gene: TRBV5-1; CDR3 protein: CASSLRSTDTQYF; CDR3 DNA: TGCGCCAGCAGCCTCAGGAGCACAGATACGCAGTATTTT
clone size: -; J gene: TRBJ2-6; D gene: TRBD1; V gene: TRBV27; CDR3 protein: CASSPRDRSIGANVLTF; CDR3 DNA: TGTGCCAGCAGTCCCCGGGACAGGTCCATCGGGGCCAACGTCCTGACTTTC
clone size: -; J gene: TRBJ1-1; D gene: -; V gene: TRBV28; CDR3 protein: CASTENTEAFF; CDR3 DNA: TGTGCCAGCACTGAGAACACTGAAGCTTTCTTT
clone size: -; J gene: TRBJ2-7; D gene: TRBD1; V gene: TRBV5-1; CDR3 protein: CASSSGQQYEQYF; CDR3 DNA: TGCGCCAGCAGCTCGGGACAGCAATACGAGCAGTACTTC
clone size: -; J gene: TRBJ2-7; D gene: -; V gene: TRBV19; CDR3 protein: CASSPPEPGRYEQYF; CDR3 DNA: TGTGCCAGTAGTCCCCCCGAACCGGGGCGCTACGAGCAGTACTTC
clone size: -; J gene: TRBJ2-4; D gene: -; V gene: TRBV19; CDR3 protein: CASSLGLGLAKNIQYF; CDR3 DNA: TGTGCCAGTAGTCTCGGACTGGGGCTAGCCAAAAACATTCAGTACTTC
clone size: -; J gene: TRBJ2-1; D gene: -; V gene: TRBV21-1; CDR3 protein: CASSKEQGIRFF; CDR3 DNA: TGTGCCAGCAGCAAAGAACAGGGGATTCGGTTCTTC
clone size: few; J gene: TRBJ2-7; D gene: -; V gene: TRBV29-1; CDR3 protein: CSVGKTAYEQYF; CDR3 DNA: TGCAGCGTTGGAAAGACAGCCTACGAGCAGTACTTC
clone size: -; J gene: TRBJ1-2; D gene: -; V gene: TRBV28; CDR3 protein: CASSVDWYGYTF; CDR3 DNA: TGTGCCAGCAGCGTAGATTGGTATGGCTACACCTTC
clone size: -; J gene: TRBJ2-5; D gene: TRBD1; V gene: TRBV7-2; CDR3 protein: CASSKRTGWEQETQYF; CDR3 DNA: TGTGCCAGCAGCAAACGGACAGGGTGGGAACAAGAGACCCAGTACTTC
clone size: -; J gene: TRBJ2-7; D gene: -; V gene: TRBV6-1; CDR3 protein: CASSAAAGQALGEQYF; CDR3 DNA: TGTGCCAGCAGTGCAGCGGCGGGTCAAGCTCTGGGGGAGCAGTACTTC
clone size: -; J gene: TRBJ2-5; D gene: TRBD1; V gene: TRBV5-1; CDR3 protein: CASSLSPGTGGYETQYF; CDR3 DNA: TGCGCCAGCAGCCTCTCCCCGGGGACAGGGGGCTATGAGACCCAGTACTTC
clone size: few; J gene: TRBJ2-1; D gene: TRBD2; V gene: TRBV5-4; CDR3 protein: CASSHYSGRGNEQFF; CDR3 DNA: TGTGCCAGCAGCCACTATAGCGGGAGAGGCAATGAGCAGTTCTTC
clone size: -; J gene: TRBJ1-2; D gene: -; V gene: TRBV2; CDR3 protein: CASRRGALTNYGYTF; CDR3 DNA: TGTGCCAGCAGGAGGGGGGCGTTAACTAACTATGGCTACACCTTC
clone size: few; J gene: TRBJ2-1; D gene: -; V gene: TRBV27; CDR3 protein: CASSFGGRGEQFF; CDR3 DNA: TGTGCCAGCAGTTTTGGGGGGCGGGGTGAGCAGTTCTTC
clone size: -; J gene: TRBJ1-2; D gene: -; V gene: TRBV10-3; CDR3 protein: CAISESTRGLGGYGYTF; CDR3 DNA: TGTGCCATCAGTGAGTCGACTCGGGGACTGGGGGGTTATGGCTACACCTTC
clone size: -; J gene: TRBJ2-7; D gene: -; V gene: TRBV2; CDR3 protein: CASSPTPLLIMNYEQYF; CDR3 DNA: TGTGCCAGCAGTCCAACCCCACTACTAATAATGAACTACGAGCAGTACTTC
clone size: -; J gene: TRBJ1-1; D gene: -; V gene: TRBV4-2; CDR3 protein: CASSPQGGTEAFF; CDR3 DNA: TGTGCCAGCAGCCCGCAGGGAGGCACTGAAGCTTTCTTT
clone size: once; J gene: TRBJ2-1; D gene: TRBD1; V gene: TRBV27; CDR3 protein: CASSMDRWSSYNEQFF; CDR3 DNA: TGTGCCAGCAGTATGGACAGGTGGAGCTCCTACAATGAGCAGTTCTTC
clone size: few; J gene: TRBJ1-2; D gene: -; V gene: TRBV6-1; CDR3 protein: CASSSGQYGYTF; CDR3 DNA: TGTGCCAGCTCTTCAGGACAGTATGGCTACACCTTC
clone size: -; J gene: TRBJ1-5; D gene: -; V gene: TRBV9; CDR3 protein: CASSVDLGGQPQHF; CDR3 DNA: TGTGCCAGCAGCGTAGATCTGGGGGGGCAGCCCCAGCATTTT
clone size: -; J gene: TRBJ2-4; D gene: -; V gene: TRBV6-6; CDR3 protein: CASRPPSSAGGNIQYF; CDR3 DNA: TGTGCCAGCAGGCCCCCGAGCAGTGCCGGGGGAAACATTCAGTACTTC
clone size: -; J gene: TRBJ1-4; D gene: TRBD1; V gene: TRBV5-1; CDR3 protein: CASSWQGQGDEKLFF; CDR3 DNA: TGCGCCAGCAGCTGGCAGGGACAGGGTGACGAAAAACTGTTTTTT
clone size: -; J gene: TRBJ2-2; D gene: -; V gene: TRBV7-2; CDR3 protein: CASSLGSGVGVGELFF; CDR3 DNA: TGTGCCAGCAGCTTAGGCTCCGGGGTGGGGGTCGGGGAGCTGTTTTTT
clone size: -; J gene: TRBJ1-2; D gene: -; V gene: TRBV6-4; CDR3 protein: CASRQGADGYGYTF; CDR3 DNA: TGTGCCAGCAGACAGGGAGCGGATGGCTATGGCTACACCTTC
clone size: -; J gene: TRBJ1-6; D gene: -; V gene: TRBV29-1; CDR3 protein: CSVRTHRDSPLHF; CDR3 DNA: TGCAGCGTTCGGACCCATCGGGATTCACCCCTCCACTTT
clone size: -; J gene: TRBJ2-2; D gene: TRBD2; V gene: TRBV2; CDR3 protein: CASKAGGKRNTGELFF; CDR3 DNA: TGTGCCAGCAAGGCGGGGGGAAAGCGGAACACCGGGGAGCTGTTTTTT
clone size: few; J gene: TRBJ1-1; D gene: TRBD1; V gene: TRBV19; CDR3 protein: CASSPQGGRTEAFF; CDR3 DNA: TGTGCCAGTAGTCCACAGGGGGGGAGGACTGAAGCTTTCTTT
clone size: few; J gene: TRBJ1-6; D gene: -; V gene: TRBV12-5; CDR3 protein: CASGLFGLINSPLHF; CDR3 DNA: TGTGCTAGTGGTTTGTTCGGACTTATCAATTCACCCCTCCACTTT
clone size: -; J gene: TRBJ1-1; D gene: TRBD1; V gene: TRBV6-5; CDR3 protein: CASSYWDRGLTEAFF; CDR3 DNA: TGTGCCAGCAGTTACTGGGACAGGGGGCTCACTGAAGCTTTCTTT
clone size: -; J gene: TRBJ1-5; D gene: -; V gene: TRBV6-6; CDR3 protein: CASEAASNQPQHF; CDR3 DNA: TGTGCCAGCGAGGCAGCTAGCAATCAGCCCCAGCATTTT
clone size: -; J gene: TRBJ2-3; D gene: TRBD1; V gene: TRBV19; CDR3 protein: CASRETGGAGTQYF; CDR3 DNA: TGTGCCAGTAGGGAGACAGGGGGGGCCGGTACGCAGTATTTT